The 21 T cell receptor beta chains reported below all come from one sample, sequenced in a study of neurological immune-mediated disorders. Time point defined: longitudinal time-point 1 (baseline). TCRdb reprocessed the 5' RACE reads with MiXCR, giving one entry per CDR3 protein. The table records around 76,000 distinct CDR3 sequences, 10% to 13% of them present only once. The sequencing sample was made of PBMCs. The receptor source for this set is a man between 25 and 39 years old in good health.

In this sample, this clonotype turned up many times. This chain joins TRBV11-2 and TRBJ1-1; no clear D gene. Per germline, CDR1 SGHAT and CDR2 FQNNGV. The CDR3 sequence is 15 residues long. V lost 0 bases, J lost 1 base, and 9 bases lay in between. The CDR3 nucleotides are TGTGCCAGCAGCTTAGAAACCTATCAGAACACTGAAGCTTTCTTT. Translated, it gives CASSLETYQNTEAFF.

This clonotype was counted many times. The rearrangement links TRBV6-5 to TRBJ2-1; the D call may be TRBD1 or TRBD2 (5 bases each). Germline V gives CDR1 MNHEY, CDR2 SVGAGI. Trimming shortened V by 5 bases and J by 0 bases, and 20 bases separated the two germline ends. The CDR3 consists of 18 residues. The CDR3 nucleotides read TGTGCCAGCAGTATGGACGGGGCTAGAAGGTACTCCTACAATGAGCAGTTCTTC. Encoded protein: CASSMDGARRYSYNEQFF.

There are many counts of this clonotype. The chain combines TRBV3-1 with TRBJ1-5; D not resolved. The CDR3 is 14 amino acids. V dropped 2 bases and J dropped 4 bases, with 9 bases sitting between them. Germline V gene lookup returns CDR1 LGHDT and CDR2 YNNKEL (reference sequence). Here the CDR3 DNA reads TGTGCCAGCAGCCAAACGTGGAAAAATCAGCCCCAGCATTTT. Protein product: CASSQTWKNQPQHF. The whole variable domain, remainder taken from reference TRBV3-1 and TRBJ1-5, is DTAVSQTPKYLVTQMGNDKSIKCEQNLGHDTMYWYKQDSKKFLKIMFSYNNKELIINETVPNRFSPKSPDKAHLNLHINSLELGDSAVYFCASSQTWKNQPQHFGDGTRLSIL.

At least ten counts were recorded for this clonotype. This CDR3 reads CSARVPGLAARSGANVLTF. The CDR3 DNA reads TGCAGTGCTAGAGTCCCGGGACTAGCGGCCCGGTCTGGGGCCAACGTCCTGACTTTC. The chain recombines TRBV20-1 with TRBJ2-6, with 11 bases lining up with TRBD2. The CDR3 is 19 amino acids. Germline CDR1 DFQATT, CDR2 SNEGSKA (reference sequence). Unmatched junction bases numbered 9, after V lost 1 base and J lost 1 base.

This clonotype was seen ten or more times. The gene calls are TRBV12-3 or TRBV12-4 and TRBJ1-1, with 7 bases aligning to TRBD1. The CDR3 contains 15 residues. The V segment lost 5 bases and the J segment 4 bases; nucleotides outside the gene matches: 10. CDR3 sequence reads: CASSLYPPGGTEAFF. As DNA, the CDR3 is TGTGCCAGCAGTCTATACCCCCCAGGGGGCACTGAAGCTTTCTTT.

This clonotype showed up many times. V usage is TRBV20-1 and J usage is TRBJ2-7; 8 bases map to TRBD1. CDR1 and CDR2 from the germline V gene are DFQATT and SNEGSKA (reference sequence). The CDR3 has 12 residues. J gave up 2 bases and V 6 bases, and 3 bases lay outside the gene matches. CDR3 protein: CSAPDRAYEQYF. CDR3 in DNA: TGCAGTGCCCCGGACAGGGCCTACGAGCAGTACTTC.

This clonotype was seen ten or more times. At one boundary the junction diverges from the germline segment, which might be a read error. CDR3 nucleotides: TGCGCCAGCAACTTGGCCCACTCAGGGGCGGGGGATGAGCAGTTCTTC. It encodes CASNLAHSGAGDEQFF. This sequence joins TRBV5-1 and TRBJ2-1; perhaps TRBD2 as D (7 bases). Germline CDR1 and CDR2: SGHRS and YFSETQ. There are 16 residues in the CDR3.

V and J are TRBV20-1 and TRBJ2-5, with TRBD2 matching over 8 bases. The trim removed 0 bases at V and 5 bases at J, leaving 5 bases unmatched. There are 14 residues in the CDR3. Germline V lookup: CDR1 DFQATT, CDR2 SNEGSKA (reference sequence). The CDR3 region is CSAREGLAGETQYF. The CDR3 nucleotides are TGCAGTGCTAGAGAAGGACTAGCCGGGGAGACCCAGTACTTC.

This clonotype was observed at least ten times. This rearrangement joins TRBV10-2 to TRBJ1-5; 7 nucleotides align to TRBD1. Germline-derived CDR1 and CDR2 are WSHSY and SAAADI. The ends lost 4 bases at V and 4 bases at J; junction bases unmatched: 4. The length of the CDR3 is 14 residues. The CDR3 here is CASSAVTGNQPQHF. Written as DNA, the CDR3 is TGCGCCAGCAGTGCGGTGACAGGGAATCAGCCCCAGCATTTT.

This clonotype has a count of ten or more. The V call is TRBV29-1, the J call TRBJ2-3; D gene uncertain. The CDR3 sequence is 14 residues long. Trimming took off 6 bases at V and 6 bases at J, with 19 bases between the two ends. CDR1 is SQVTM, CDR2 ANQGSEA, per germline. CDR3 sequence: CSVTSVIGSDTQYF. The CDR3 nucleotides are TGCAGCGTAACAAGCGTAATCGGTTCGGATACGCAGTATTTT.

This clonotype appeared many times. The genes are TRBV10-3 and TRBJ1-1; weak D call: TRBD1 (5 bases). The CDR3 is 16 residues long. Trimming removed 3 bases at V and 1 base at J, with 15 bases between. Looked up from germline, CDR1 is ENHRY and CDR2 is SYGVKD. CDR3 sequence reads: CAISDRRGPQNTEAFF. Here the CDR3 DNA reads TGTGCCATCAGTGATAGGAGGGGACCTCAGAACACTGAAGCTTTCTTT.

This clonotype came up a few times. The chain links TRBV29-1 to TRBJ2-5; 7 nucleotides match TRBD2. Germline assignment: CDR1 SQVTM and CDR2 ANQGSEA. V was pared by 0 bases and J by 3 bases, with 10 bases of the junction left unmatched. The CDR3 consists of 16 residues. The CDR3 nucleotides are TGCAGCGTTGAAGATCCTAGCGGAATCTTGGAAGAGACCCAGTACTTC. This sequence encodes CSVEDPSGILEETQYF. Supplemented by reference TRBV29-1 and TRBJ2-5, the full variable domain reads SAVISQKPSRDICQRGTSLTIQCQVDSQVTMMFWYRQQPGQSLTLIATANQGSEATYESGFVIDKFPISRPNLTFSTLTVSNMSPEDSSIYLCSVEDPSGILEETQYFGPGTRLLVL.

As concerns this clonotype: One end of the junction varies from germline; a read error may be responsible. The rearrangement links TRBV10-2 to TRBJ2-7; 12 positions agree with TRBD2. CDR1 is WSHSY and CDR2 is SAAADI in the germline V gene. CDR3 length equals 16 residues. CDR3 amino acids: CTSSARTSGVSYEQYF. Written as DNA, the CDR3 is TGCACCAGCAGTGCCCGGACTAGCGGGGTCTCCTACGAGCAGTACTTC.

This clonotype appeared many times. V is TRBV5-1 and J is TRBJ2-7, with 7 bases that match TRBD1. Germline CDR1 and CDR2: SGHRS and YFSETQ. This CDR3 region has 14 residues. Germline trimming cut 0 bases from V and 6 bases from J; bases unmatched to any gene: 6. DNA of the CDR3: TGCGCCAGCAGCTTGGACCCAGGGGGAGTCGAGCAGTACTTC. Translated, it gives CASSLDPGGVEQYF. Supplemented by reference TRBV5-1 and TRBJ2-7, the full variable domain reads KAGVTQTPRYLIKTRGQQVTLSCSPISGHRSVSWYQQTPGQGLQFLFEYFSETQRNKGNFPGRFSGRQFSNSRSEMNVSTLELGDSALYLCASSLDPGGVEQYFGPGTRLTVT.

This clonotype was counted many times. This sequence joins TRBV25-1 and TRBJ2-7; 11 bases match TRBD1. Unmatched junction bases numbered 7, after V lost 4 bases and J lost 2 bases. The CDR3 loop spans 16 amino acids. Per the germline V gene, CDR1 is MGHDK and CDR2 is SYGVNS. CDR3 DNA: TGTGCCAGCAGTGCGTTGGGACAGGGGGTGACCTACGAGCAGTACTTC. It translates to CASSALGQGVTYEQYF.

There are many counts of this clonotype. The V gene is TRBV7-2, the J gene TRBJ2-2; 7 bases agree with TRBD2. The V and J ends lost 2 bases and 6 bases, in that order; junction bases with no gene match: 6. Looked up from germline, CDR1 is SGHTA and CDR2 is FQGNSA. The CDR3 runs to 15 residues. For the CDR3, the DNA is TGTGCCAGCAGCTTAATGTCAGGGAGGGCCGGGGAGCTGTTTTTT. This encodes CASSLMSGRAGELFF.

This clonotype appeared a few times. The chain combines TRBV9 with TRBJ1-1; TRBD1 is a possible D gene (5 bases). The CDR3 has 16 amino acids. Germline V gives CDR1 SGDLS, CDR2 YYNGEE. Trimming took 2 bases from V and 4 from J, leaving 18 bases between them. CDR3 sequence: CASSVLGTGGGTEAFF. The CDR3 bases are TGTGCCAGCAGCGTTCTAGGGACGGGAGGCGGCACTGAAGCTTTCTTT.

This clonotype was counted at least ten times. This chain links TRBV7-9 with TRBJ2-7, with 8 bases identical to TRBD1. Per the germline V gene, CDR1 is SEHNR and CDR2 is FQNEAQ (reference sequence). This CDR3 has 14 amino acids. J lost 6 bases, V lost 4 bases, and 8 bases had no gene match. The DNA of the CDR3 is TGTGCCAGCAGCTGGGGACAGGAGTCGGTCGAGCAGTACTTC. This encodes CASSWGQESVEQYF.

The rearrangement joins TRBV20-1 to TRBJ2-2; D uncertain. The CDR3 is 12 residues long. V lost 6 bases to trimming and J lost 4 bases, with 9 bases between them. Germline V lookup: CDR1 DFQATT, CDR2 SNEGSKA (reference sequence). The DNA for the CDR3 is TGCAGTGCCGCACCGGCCACCGGGGAGCTGTTTTTT. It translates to CSAAPATGELFF.

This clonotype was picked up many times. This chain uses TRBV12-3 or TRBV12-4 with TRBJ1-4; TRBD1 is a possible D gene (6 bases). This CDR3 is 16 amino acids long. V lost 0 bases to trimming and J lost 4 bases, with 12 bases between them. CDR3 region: CASSLAPGTSNEKLFF. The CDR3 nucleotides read TGTGCCAGCAGTTTAGCGCCGGGGACAAGTAATGAAAAACTGTTTTTT.

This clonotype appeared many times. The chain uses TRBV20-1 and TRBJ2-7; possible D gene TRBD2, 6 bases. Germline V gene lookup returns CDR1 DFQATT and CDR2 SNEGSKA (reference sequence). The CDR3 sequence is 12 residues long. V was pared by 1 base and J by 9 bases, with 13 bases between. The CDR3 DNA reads TGCAGTGCTAGAGTATCCACTAGCCCGCAGTACTTC. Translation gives CSARVSTSPQYF.